The clone carrying this TCR beta chain was observed at least ten times. What it binds is not known. A second PCR of about 6 to 12 cycles used a sample-barcoded 5' primer and a J-beta primer mix. Every single cDNA molecule received a tag from a template-switch adaptor with 12 random nucleotides. TCRdb passed the 5' RACE reads through MiXCR, listing each CDR3 protein once. The profile shows some 900,000 distinct CDR3 sequences, more than 25% of them singletons. The data were obtained in a study of blood T cells in healthy people across ages. General study results and limits: Unknown CMV status may confound age-related changes in expanded clones. Unsorted PBMC input precluded a conclusive naive versus antigen-experienced comparison.

Samples had at least 6.5 million PBMCs isolated from them. The J segment lost 7 bases and the V segment lost 5 bases, leaving 4 bases of the junction unmatched. CDR1 is SEHNR and CDR2 is FQNEAQ in the germline V gene (reference sequence). CDR3 length: 13 residues. Sequencing input: blood. This TCR was sampled from a woman older than 75 in good health. V gene TRBV7-9 combines with J gene TRBJ1-5, with 8 positions matching TRBD1. CDR3 protein: CASSQGAQQPQHF. CDR3 nucleotide sequence: TGTGCCAGCAGCCAGGGGGCCCAGCAGCCCCAGCATTTT.